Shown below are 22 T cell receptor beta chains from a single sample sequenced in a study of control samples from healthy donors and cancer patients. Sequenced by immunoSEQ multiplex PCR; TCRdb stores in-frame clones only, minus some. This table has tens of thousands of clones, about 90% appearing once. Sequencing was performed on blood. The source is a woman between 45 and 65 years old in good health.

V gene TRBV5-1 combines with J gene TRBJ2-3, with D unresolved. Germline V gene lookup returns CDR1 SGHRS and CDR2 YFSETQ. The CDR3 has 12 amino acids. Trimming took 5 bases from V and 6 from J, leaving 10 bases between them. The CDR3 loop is CASSRSYDTQYF. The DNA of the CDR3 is TGCGCCAGCAGTAGGTCATATGATACGCAGTATTTT.

In DNA form, the CDR3 reads TGTGCCAGCCGCCGTAGGCTAGCGGGAGTTGGCGCCGGGGAGCTGTTTTTT. As protein: CASRRRLAGVGAGELFF. The chain carries TRBV27 and TRBJ2-2, with 10 bases that match TRBD2. The germline gives CDR1 MNHEY, CDR2 SMNVEV (reference sequence). V was clipped by 8 bases and J by 6 bases; unmatched bases: 15. The CDR3 extends over 17 amino acids.

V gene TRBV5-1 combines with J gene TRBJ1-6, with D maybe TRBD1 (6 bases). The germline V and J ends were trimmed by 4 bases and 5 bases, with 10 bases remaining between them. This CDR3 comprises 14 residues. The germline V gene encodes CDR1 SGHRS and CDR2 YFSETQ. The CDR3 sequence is CASSQDRDNSPLHF. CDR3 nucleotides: TGCGCCAGCAGCCAGGACAGAGATAATTCACCCCTCCACTTT.

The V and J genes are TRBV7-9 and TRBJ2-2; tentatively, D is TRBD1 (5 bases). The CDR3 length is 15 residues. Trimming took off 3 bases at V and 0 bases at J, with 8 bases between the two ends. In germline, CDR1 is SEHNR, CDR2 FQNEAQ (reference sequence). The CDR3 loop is CASSFRGPNTGELFF. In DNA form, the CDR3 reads TGTGCCAGCAGCTTTAGGGGCCCGAACACCGGGGAGCTGTTTTTT.

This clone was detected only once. The CDR3 DNA sequence: TGTGCCAGCAGCTTCGGCAGGGGGGACACCATATATTTT. Translated, it gives CASSFGRGDTIYF. The V call is TRBV7-2, the J call TRBJ1-3; 7 nucleotides line up with TRBD1. The germline V gene has CDR1 SGHTA and CDR2 FQGNSA. The CDR3 runs to 13 residues. J lost 8 bases, V lost 3 bases, and 4 bases had no gene match.

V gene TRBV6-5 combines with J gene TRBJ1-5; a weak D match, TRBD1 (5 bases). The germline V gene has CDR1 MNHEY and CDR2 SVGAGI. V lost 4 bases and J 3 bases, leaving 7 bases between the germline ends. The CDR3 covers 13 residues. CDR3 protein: CASSSGTNQPQHF. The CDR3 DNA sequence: TGTGCCAGCAGTTCAGGGACCAATCAGCCCCAGCATTTT.

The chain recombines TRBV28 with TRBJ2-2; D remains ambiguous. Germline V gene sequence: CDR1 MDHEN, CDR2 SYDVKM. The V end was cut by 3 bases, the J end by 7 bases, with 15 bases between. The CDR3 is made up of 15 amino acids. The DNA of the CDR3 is TGTGCCAGCAGTTTCCGAGGAGTAGCTGGCGGGGAGCTGTTTTTT. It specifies CASSFRGVAGGELFF.

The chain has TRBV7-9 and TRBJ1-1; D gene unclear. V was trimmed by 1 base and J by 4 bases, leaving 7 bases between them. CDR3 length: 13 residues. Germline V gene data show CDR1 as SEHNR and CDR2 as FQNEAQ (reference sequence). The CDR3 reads CASSLEIGTEAFF. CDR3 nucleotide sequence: TGTGCCAGCAGCTTAGAGATCGGCACTGAAGCTTTCTTT.

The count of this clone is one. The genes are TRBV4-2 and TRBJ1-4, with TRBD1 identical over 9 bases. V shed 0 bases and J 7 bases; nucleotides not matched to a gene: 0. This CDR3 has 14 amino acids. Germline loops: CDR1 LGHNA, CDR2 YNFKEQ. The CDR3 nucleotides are TGTGCCAGCAGCCAAGAGGGACAGGGTGAAAAACTGTTTTTT. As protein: CASSQEGQGEKLFF.

For the CDR3, the DNA is TGTGCCAGCAGCGTAGGCAGGCAAGAGACCCAGTACTTC. Translated, it gives CASSVGRQETQYF. The gene calls are TRBV9 and TRBJ2-5; the D is unclear. Deletions cut 0 bases from V and 2 bases from J, with 5 bases between. Germline V lookup: CDR1 SGDLS, CDR2 YYNGEE. The CDR3 consists of 13 residues.

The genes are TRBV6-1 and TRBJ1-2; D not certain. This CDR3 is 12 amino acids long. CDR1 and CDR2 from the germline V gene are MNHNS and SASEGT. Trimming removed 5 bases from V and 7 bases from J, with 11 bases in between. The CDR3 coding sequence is TGTGCCAGCAGTAACCCCTGGCCTGGCTACACCTTC. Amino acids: CASSNPWPGYTF.

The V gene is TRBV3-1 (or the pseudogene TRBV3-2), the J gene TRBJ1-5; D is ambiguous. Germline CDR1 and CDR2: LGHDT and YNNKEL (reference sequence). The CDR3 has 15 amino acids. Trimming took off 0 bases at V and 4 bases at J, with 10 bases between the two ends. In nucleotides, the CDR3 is TGTGCCAGCAGCCAAGAGGCGGGCATAAATCAGCCCCAGCATTTT. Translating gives CASSQEAGINQPQHF.

The CDR3 nucleotides read TGTGCCAGCAGCTCCGGGGTATCGGGTCAGCCCCAGCATTTT. Encoded protein: CASSSGVSGQPQHF. The chain links TRBV7-9 to TRBJ1-5; no firm D call. From germline, CDR1 is SEHNR and CDR2 FQNEAQ (reference sequence). V gave up 4 bases and J gave up 6 bases, with 13 bases separating them. This CDR3 is 14 amino acids long. Supplemented by reference TRBV7-9 and TRBJ1-5, the full variable domain reads DTGVSQNPRHKITKRGQNVTFRCDPISEHNRLYWYRQTLGQGPEFLTYFQNEAQLEKSRLLSDRFSAERPKGSFSTLEIQRTEQGDSAMYLCASSSGVSGQPQHFGDGTRLSIL.

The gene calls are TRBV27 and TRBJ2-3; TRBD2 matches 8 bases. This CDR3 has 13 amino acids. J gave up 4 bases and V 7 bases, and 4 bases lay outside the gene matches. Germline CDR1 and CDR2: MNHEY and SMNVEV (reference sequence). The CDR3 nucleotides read TGTGCCAGCAAAATTAGCGGGGCAGATACGCAGTATTTT. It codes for CASKISGADTQYF.

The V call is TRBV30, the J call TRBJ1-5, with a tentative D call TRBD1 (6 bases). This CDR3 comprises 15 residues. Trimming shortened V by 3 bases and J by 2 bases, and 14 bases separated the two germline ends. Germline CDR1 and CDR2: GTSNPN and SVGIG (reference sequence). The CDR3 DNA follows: TGTGCCTGGAGACCCGGGACATTTGGCAATCAGCCCCAGCATTTT. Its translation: CAWRPGTFGNQPQHF.

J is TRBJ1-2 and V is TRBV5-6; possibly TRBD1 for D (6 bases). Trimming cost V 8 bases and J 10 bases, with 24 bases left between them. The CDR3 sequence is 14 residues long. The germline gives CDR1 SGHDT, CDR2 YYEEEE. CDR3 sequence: CASSSVGRDIDYTF. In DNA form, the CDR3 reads TGTGCCAGTTCGAGTGTGGGCAGGGACATCGACTACACCTTC.

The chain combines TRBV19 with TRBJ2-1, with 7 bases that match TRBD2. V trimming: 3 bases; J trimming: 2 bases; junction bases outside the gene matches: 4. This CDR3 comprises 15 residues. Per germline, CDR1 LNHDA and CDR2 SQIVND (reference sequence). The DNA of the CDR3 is TGTGCCAGTAGTATGGGACTACCCACCTACAATGAGCAGTTCTTC. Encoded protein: CASSMGLPTYNEQFF.

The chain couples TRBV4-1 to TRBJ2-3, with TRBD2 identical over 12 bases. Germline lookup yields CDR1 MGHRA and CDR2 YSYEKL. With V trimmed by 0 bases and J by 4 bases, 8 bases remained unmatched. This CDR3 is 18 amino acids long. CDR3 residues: CASSQDASGRASADTQYF. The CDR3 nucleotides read TGCGCCAGCAGCCAAGATGCTAGCGGGAGGGCGAGCGCAGATACGCAGTATTTT.

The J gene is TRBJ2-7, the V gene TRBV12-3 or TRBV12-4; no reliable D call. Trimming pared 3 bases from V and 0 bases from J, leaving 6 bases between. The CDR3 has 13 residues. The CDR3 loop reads CASSFGDSYEQYF. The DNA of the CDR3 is TGTGCCAGCAGTTTTGGGGACTCCTACGAGCAGTACTTC.

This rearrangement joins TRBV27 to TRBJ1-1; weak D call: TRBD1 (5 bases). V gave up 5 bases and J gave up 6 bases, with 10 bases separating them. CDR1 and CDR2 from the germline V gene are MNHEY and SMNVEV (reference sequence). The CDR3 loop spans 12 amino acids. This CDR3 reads CASSPGVPEAFF. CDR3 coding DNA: TGTGCCAGCAGTCCGGGGGTCCCTGAAGCTTTCTTT.

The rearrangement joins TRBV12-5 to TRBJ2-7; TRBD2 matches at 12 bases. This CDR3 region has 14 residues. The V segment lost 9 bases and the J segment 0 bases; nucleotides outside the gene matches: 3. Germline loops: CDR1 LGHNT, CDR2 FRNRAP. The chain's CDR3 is CASQTSGSSYEQYF. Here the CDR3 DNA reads TGTGCTAGCCAGACTAGCGGGAGCTCCTACGAGCAGTACTTC.

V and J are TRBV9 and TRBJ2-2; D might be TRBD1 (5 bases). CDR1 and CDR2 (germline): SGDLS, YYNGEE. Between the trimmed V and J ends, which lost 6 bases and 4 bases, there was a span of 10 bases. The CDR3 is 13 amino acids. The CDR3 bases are TGTGCCAGCACCACACAGGTCACCGGGGAGCTGTTTTTT. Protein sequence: CASTTQVTGELFF. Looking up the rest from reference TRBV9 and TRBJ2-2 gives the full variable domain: DSGVTQTPKHLITATGQRVTLRCSPRSGDLSVYWYQQSLDQGLQFLIQYYNGEERAKGNILERFSAQQFPDLHSELNLSSLELGDSALYFCASTTQVTGELFFGEGSRLTVL.